One and the same sample provided the 22 T cell receptor beta chains below, sequenced in a study of cytomegalovirus exposure and HLA in healthy donors. With 60 Vbeta and 13 Jbeta primers, the PCR was carried out. Profiled with immunoSEQ multiplex PCR; TCRdb holds only in-frame clones, not every one. The sample records under 65,000 clones, almost 85% being singletons. Sequenced input: PBMCs. These TCRs come from a man aged 50 to 59 in good health and CMV-seronegative.

The V call is TRBV7-9, the J call TRBJ1-4; D gene uncertain. CDR1 is SEHNR and CDR2 is FQNEAQ in the germline V gene (reference sequence). V lost 8 bases, J lost 5 bases, and 12 bases lay in between. The CDR3 length is 13 residues. DNA of the CDR3: TGTGCCAGCCATAGAGGCGACAATGAAAAACTGTTTTTT. Translated: CASHRGDNEKLFF.

The rearrangement uses TRBV7-2 and TRBJ1-4; possibly TRBD1 for D (6 bases). Trimming removed 4 bases from V and 2 bases from J, with 11 bases in between. Germline CDR1 reads SGHTA; CDR2 reads FQGNSA. This CDR3 is built from 15 residues. The CDR3 protein is CASSSNRATNEKLFF. CDR3 in DNA: TGTGCCAGCAGCTCCAACAGGGCGACTAATGAAAAACTGTTTTTT.

The CDR3 DNA reads TGCGCCAGCAGCTCGACAGGGGGCGGGTACGAGCAGTACTTC. This encodes CASSSTGGGYEQYF. This chain links TRBV5-1 with TRBJ2-7; TRBD1 agrees at 10 bases. Germline CDR1 SGHRS, CDR2 YFSETQ. The CDR3 is 14 residues long. J lost 4 bases, V lost 3 bases, and 4 bases had no gene match.

The CDR3 sequence: CASSLIGGYNEQFF. As DNA, the CDR3 is TGTGCCAGCAGCTTGATAGGCGGCTACAATGAGCAGTTCTTC. The genes are TRBV5-4 and TRBJ2-1; the D is unclear. V shed 1 base and J shed 3 bases, with 8 bases lying between them. The CDR3 is made up of 14 amino acids. Germline CDR1 reads SGHNT; CDR2 reads YYREEE (reference sequence).

The chain is built from TRBV9 and TRBJ2-5; possible D gene TRBD1, 6 bases. The J call may be mistaken, given a closer DNA end match to TRBJ2-7. Germline-derived CDR1 and CDR2 are SGDLS and YYNGEE. This CDR3 contains 14 residues. The CDR3, as DNA: TGTGCCAGCAGCGTAGGGACAGAAGCCTACGAGCAGTACTTC. The encoded protein is CASSVGTEAYEQYF.

The V gene is TRBV9, the J gene TRBJ2-5; 10 bases align to TRBD1. Per germline, CDR1 SGDLS and CDR2 YYNGEE. This CDR3 has 15 amino acids. With V trimmed by 4 bases and J by 5 bases, 8 bases remained unmatched. In nucleotides, the CDR3 is TGTGCCAGCAGCCCTAGGGACAGGGGTCGGGAGACCCAGTACTTC. As protein: CASSPRDRGRETQYF.

This clone was picked up a small number of times. This chain joins TRBV9 and TRBJ1-2; weak D call: TRBD1 (5 bases). CDR1 is SGDLS, CDR2 YYNGEE, per germline. V was trimmed by 3 bases and J by 4 bases, leaving 22 bases between them. The CDR3 loop spans 17 amino acids. In DNA form, the CDR3 reads TGTGCCAGCAGCGACCTCGTGGGAAGGGGAAGGAGCTATGGCTACACCTTC. It codes for CASSDLVGRGRSYGYTF.

The chain uses TRBV11-2 and TRBJ2-7, with 9 bases that match TRBD1. Per germline, CDR1 SGHAT and CDR2 FQNNGV. The CDR3 runs 15 residues. V gave up 4 bases and J gave up 5 bases; unmatched junction bases: 9. CDR3 in amino acids: CASSSGGQGIHEQYF. The CDR3 DNA is TGTGCCAGCAGCTCAGGTGGACAGGGGATCCACGAGCAGTACTTC.

A few counts support this clone. The chain employs TRBV9 and TRBJ1-3; D remains unclear. V lost 2 bases and J lost 3, with 6 bases in between. The CDR3 is 13 residues long. Germline V gives CDR1 SGDLS, CDR2 YYNGEE. In nucleotides, the CDR3 is TGTGCCAGCAGCGTGAACAGTGGAAACACCATATATTTT. Translating gives CASSVNSGNTIYF.

The chain carries TRBV14 and TRBJ2-1; 12 positions match TRBD2. V was clipped by 4 bases and J by 8 bases; unmatched bases: 12. The V gene's germline CDR1 is SGHDN and CDR2 FVKESK. The CDR3 consists of 17 residues. The CDR3 region has the DNA TGTGCCAGCAGCCTCCGGAGGACTAGCGGGATGGACGATGAGCAGTTCTTC. Its protein is CASSLRRTSGMDDEQFF.

This sequence joins TRBV12-5 and TRBJ1-2, with TRBD1 matching 10 bases. There are 15 residues in the CDR3. V lost 5 bases to trimming and J lost 4 bases; unmatched junction nucleotides: 7. The germline V gene encodes CDR1 LGHNT and CDR2 FRNRAP. DNA of the CDR3: TGTGCTAGTGGTACGGGACAGGGGAGCAGCTATGGCTACACCTTC. It yields the protein CASGTGQGSSYGYTF.

This sequence joins TRBV6-5 and TRBJ1-5, with 9 bases fitting TRBD1. Trimming cost V 6 bases and J 1 base; bases outside gene matches: 4. Germline CDR1 MNHEY, CDR2 SVGAGI. The CDR3 is 15 residues long. The DNA of the CDR3 is TGTGCCAGCAGCCCGGACAGGGGAAGCAATCAGCCCCAGCATTTT. It yields the protein CASSPDRGSNQPQHF.

This clone was counted a few times. The chain employs TRBV6-1 and TRBJ2-5, with D perhaps matching TRBD1 (5 bases). The V and J ends lost 2 bases and 2 bases respectively, with 12 bases between them. This CDR3 has 15 amino acids. Per germline, CDR1 MNHNS and CDR2 SASEGT. The DNA of the CDR3 is TGTGCCAGCAGTGAATGGTGGACAAAACAAGAGACCCAGTACTTC. Its translation: CASSEWWTKQETQYF.

This chain uses TRBV6-7 with TRBJ1-2, with D perhaps matching TRBD1 (6 bases). TRBV6-7 is labeled an ORF, and its function is uncertain. Trimming took 0 bases from V and 2 from J, leaving 19 bases between them. CDR3 size: 18 residues. CDR3 coding DNA: TGTGCCAGCAGTTACTCGAAGTACAGGGTGGGGTTAAACTATGGCTACACCTTC. This translates into CASSYSKYRVGLNYGYTF.

This clone was seen only a few times. The chain has TRBV9 and TRBJ1-3; D call uncertain. Per germline, CDR1 SGDLS and CDR2 YYNGEE. The CDR3 totals 16 residues. Trimming removed 4 bases at V and 1 base at J, with 15 bases between. CDR3 nucleotides: TGTGCCAGCAGCTCAACACACCGGGGTTCTGGAAACACCATATATTTT. This gives the protein CASSSTHRGSGNTIYF.

V is TRBV7-8 and J is TRBJ1-2; D remains unclear. V lost 1 base and J lost 5, with 5 bases in between. Per germline, CDR1 SGHVS and CDR2 FQNEAQ. The CDR3 has 12 residues. The CDR3 here is CASSLGQYGYTF. The DNA for the CDR3 is TGTGCCAGCAGCTTAGGGCAATATGGCTACACCTTC.

The V call is TRBV14, the J call TRBJ2-5; D call uncertain. CDR1 SGHDN and CDR2 FVKESK come from the germline V gene. Trimming shortened V by 3 bases and J by 2 bases, and 7 bases separated the two germline ends. The CDR3 has 13 residues. The CDR3 loop reads CASSQNFQETQYF. The CDR3 DNA is TGTGCCAGCAGCCAGAACTTTCAAGAGACCCAGTACTTC. The full variable domain, rest sourced from reference TRBV14 and TRBJ2-5, is EAGVTQFPSHSVIEKGQTVTLRCDPISGHDNLYWYRRVMGKEIKFLLHFVKESKQDESGMPNNRFLAERTGGTYSTLKVQPAELEDSGVYFCASSQNFQETQYFGPGTRLLVL.

The V and J genes are TRBV7-2 and TRBJ2-7; TRBD1 is a possible D gene (6 bases). The V end lost 5 bases, the J end lost 2 bases, and 16 bases lay between the germline ends. CDR3 size: 15 residues. CDR1 and CDR2 from the germline V gene are SGHTA and FQGNSA. Here the CDR3 reads CASSRATGSPYEQYF. CDR3 nucleotides: TGTGCCAGCAGCCGCGCTACAGGGTCCCCCTACGAGCAGTACTTC.

J is TRBJ2-5 and V is TRBV9; 9 bases agree with TRBD2. Germline V gene lookup returns CDR1 SGDLS and CDR2 YYNGEE. V was pared by 0 bases and J by 1 base, with 4 bases of the junction left unmatched. This CDR3 is 16 amino acids long. CDR3 sequence: CASSVGPAGGQETQYF. CDR3 DNA sequence: TGTGCCAGCAGCGTAGGCCCAGCGGGGGGCCAAGAGACCCAGTACTTC.

This clone showed up just once. The V call is TRBV2, the J call TRBJ2-7, with 9 bases aligning to TRBD1. Germline V gene lookup returns CDR1 SNHLY and CDR2 FYNNEI. The CDR3 covers 14 residues. Trimming took 6 bases from V and 2 from J; bases not matched to a gene: 5. This CDR3 reads CASRGDRGAYEQYF. The CDR3 DNA reads TGTGCCAGCAGGGGAGACAGGGGGGCCTACGAGCAGTACTTC.

In this sample, this clone turned up once. V is TRBV2 and J is TRBJ2-7, with D maybe TRBD1 (5 bases). Trimming removed 8 bases from V and 2 bases from J, with 10 bases in between. Germline V gives CDR1 SNHLY, CDR2 FYNNEI. The CDR3 totals 12 residues. CDR3 coding DNA: TGTGCCAGCCTAGACAGAACCTACGAGCAGTACTTC. It translates to CASLDRTYEQYF.

This chain joins TRBV5-6 and TRBJ2-1; the D is unclear. V lost 5 bases and J 5 bases, leaving 14 bases between the germline ends. The CDR3 loop spans 14 amino acids. The germline V gene encodes CDR1 SGHDT and CDR2 YYEEEE. CDR3 loop: CASSQLPHDNEQFF. Written as DNA, the CDR3 is TGTGCCAGCAGTCAACTACCCCATGACAATGAGCAGTTCTTC.